This TCR beta chain originates from a study of T cell clonality in common variable immunodeficiency. Whole-study findings and limits: What drives increased CVID clonality needs T cell subpopulation sequencing. CVID patient heterogeneity limited repertoire-clinical complication correlations.

Sequencing used immunoSEQ multiplex PCR; TCRdb keeps in-frame clones, though not all of them. The specimen has about 37,000 clones, none found just once. This clone showed up many times. Its antigen is currently unknown. The CDR3 end falls 3 residues outside the read, so it is completed with the germline J gene. CDR3 length equals 14 residues. The germline V and J ends were trimmed by 4 bases and 8 bases, with 16 bases remaining between them. Germline CDR1 SEHNR, CDR2 FQNEAQ (reference sequence). This chain links TRBV7-9 with TRBJ2-3, with D perhaps matching TRBD2 (6 bases). The sequence came from a person between 18 and 75 years old in good health. Sequenced: peripheral blood mononuclear cells. The CDR3 sequence is CASSSPEKGLTQYF. Incomplete CDR3 DNA: TGTGCCAGCAGCTCTCCGGAGAAGGGACTTACG.